The sequence of this TCR beta chain was determined in a study of blood T cells in healthy people across ages. This clonotype appeared many times. Its antigen is as yet unknown. Study-level findings and limits: In older individuals, TCR beta diversity per million T cells was lower, falling roughly linearly with age.

V lost 7 bases to trimming and J lost 5 bases, with 11 bases between them. The CDR3 consists of 12 residues. The germline gives CDR1 LGHDT, CDR2 YNNKEL (reference sequence). It was with a sample-barcoded 5' primer and a J-beta primer mix that a second PCR of roughly 7 to 12 cycles was run. One entry per CDR3 protein results from TCRdb running MiXCR on the 5' RACE reads. This repertoire shows about 670,000 distinct CDR3 sequences, around 41% found once; its top ten account for around 30%. The sequenced sample was blood. V is TRBV3-1 and J is TRBJ2-5; D ambiguous. The sequence came from a man older than 75 in good health. CDR3 in amino acids: CASNNDQETQYF. The CDR3, as DNA: TGTGCCAGCAATAACGATCAGGAGACCCAGTACTTC.